This entry lists 32 T cell receptor beta chains sequenced from one sample in a study of blood T cell repertoires in COVID-19. Sequencing used immunoSEQ multiplex PCR; TCRdb keeps in-frame clones, though not all of them. Of some 70,000 clones in the sample, 85% to 90% are singletons; the top ten hold roughly 6.2%. Sequencing used peripheral blood. The receptors here all came from a woman older than 75 with active COVID-19.

The chain joins TRBV5-1 to TRBJ2-3, with unresolved D. CDR3 length equals 14 residues. The V gene lost 5 bases and the J gene lost 6 bases, with 16 bases spanning the gap. CDR1 is SGHRS, CDR2 YFSETQ, per germline. CDR3 bases: TGCGCCAGCAGAGTATGGGCTGGCCGGGATACGCAGTATTTT. It is translated as CASRVWAGRDTQYF.

This chain joins TRBV16 and TRBJ2-1; TRBD2 matches at 11 bases. CDR1 is KGHSY and CDR2 is FQNENV in the germline V gene. V was clipped by 4 bases and J by 2 bases; unmatched bases: 4. The CDR3 runs to 16 residues. In nucleotides, the CDR3 is TGTGCCAGCAGCCCACTAGCGGGGGTAACCTACAATGAGCAGTTCTTC. It encodes CASSPLAGVTYNEQFF.

The chain couples TRBV7-9 to TRBJ2-7; 9 bases line up with TRBD1. The J segment lost 4 bases and the V segment lost 1 base, leaving 2 bases of the junction unmatched. The CDR3 contains 14 residues. Per germline, CDR1 SEHNR and CDR2 FQNEAQ (reference sequence). CDR3 amino acids: CASSLGGQGYEQYF. The CDR3 DNA reads as TGTGCCAGCAGCTTAGGGGGACAGGGTTACGAGCAGTACTTC.

Points on this clone: Because the CDR3's place on the DNA is in doubt, the DNA is left out and the CDR3 is given as listed by TCRdb. The genes are TRBV28 and TRBJ2-7; the tabulated D call, TRBD2, remains unverified against the DNA. Germline CDR1 is MDHEN and CDR2 is SYDVKM. The CDR3 has 13 amino acids, counting both end residues. The CDR3 sequence is CASSFASGSYSYF.

The chain recombines TRBV4-2 with TRBJ2-2, with 12 positions matching TRBD2. Trimming removed 3 bases from V and 6 bases from J; junction bases left unmatched: 5. Germline-derived CDR1 and CDR2 are LGHNA and YNFKEQ. This CDR3 region has 16 residues. The CDR3 loop is CASSHQLAGGPGELFF. The DNA of the CDR3 is TGTGCCAGCAGCCATCAACTAGCGGGAGGACCCGGGGAGCTGTTTTTT.

The chain has TRBV30 and TRBJ2-7; 10 bases fit TRBD1. There are 14 residues in the CDR3. Germline CDR1 and CDR2: GTSNPN and SVGIG (reference sequence). V shed 3 bases and J 2 bases; nucleotides not matched to a gene: 4. The CDR3: CAWSVGQGTYEQYF. CDR3 in DNA: TGTGCCTGGAGCGTGGGACAGGGGACCTACGAGCAGTACTTC.

The rearrangement uses TRBV28 and TRBJ2-1; TRBD1 matches at 7 bases. From germline, CDR1 is MDHEN and CDR2 SYDVKM. This CDR3 spans 17 amino acids. Trimming took 6 bases from V and 7 from J; bases not matched to a gene: 18. The CDR3 sequence: CASSSPGRRQGSNEQFF. In nucleotides, the CDR3 is TGTGCCAGCAGCTCACCAGGGCGGAGACAGGGATCGAATGAGCAGTTCTTC.

The CDR3 DNA is TGTGCCAGTAGTCCCCCGGGCGGGAGGGCCGCCGAGCAGTACTTC. Amino acid sequence: CASSPPGGRAAEQYF. This chain uses TRBV19 with TRBJ2-7, with 9 bases aligning to TRBD2. V dropped 5 bases and J dropped 6; count of bases not matched to a gene: 11. Per the germline V gene, CDR1 is LNHDA and CDR2 is SQIVND (reference sequence). The CDR3 length is 15 residues.

This chain connects TRBV18 to TRBJ2-1; 8 bases align to TRBD1. V shed 2 bases, J shed 3 bases, and the junction held 0 bases outside the gene matches. CDR3 length: 14 amino acids. CDR1 is KGHSH, CDR2 LQKENI, per germline. DNA for the CDR3: TGTGCCAGCTCACCAGGGACAGGCTACAATGAGCAGTTCTTC. Amino acids: CASSPGTGYNEQFF.

The rearrangement joins TRBV18 to TRBJ2-7, with D maybe TRBD1 (6 bases). This CDR3 spans 13 amino acids. From germline, CDR1 is KGHSH and CDR2 LQKENI. V shed 0 bases and J shed 3 bases, with 6 bases lying between them. As DNA, the CDR3 is TGTGCCAGCTCACCACCGGACAGCTACGAGCAGTACTTC. Amino acid sequence: CASSPPDSYEQYF.

The J gene is TRBJ1-1, the V gene TRBV7-9, with D perhaps matching TRBD1 (6 bases). Trimming left V 4 bases short and J 3 bases short, with 12 bases between. The CDR3 is 14 residues long. The germline V gene encodes CDR1 SEHNR and CDR2 FQNEAQ (reference sequence). CDR3 DNA: TGTGCCAGCAGCTCCCAGGGGTGGGACACTGAAGCTTTCTTT. Translating it yields CASSSQGWDTEAFF.

J is TRBJ2-4 and V is TRBV28; tentatively, D is TRBD2 (6 bases). CDR1 and CDR2 (germline): MDHEN, SYDVKM. The CDR3 totals 19 residues. Trimming shortened V by 6 bases and J by 0 bases, and 24 bases separated the two germline ends. CDR3 protein: CASSPLALPGGVAKNIQYF. CDR3 in DNA: TGTGCCAGCAGCCCTTTAGCGTTGCCGGGCGGGGTAGCCAAAAACATTCAGTACTTC. The full variable domain, in which reference TRBV28 and TRBJ2-4 provide the parts outside the CDR3, is DVKVTQSSRYLVKRTGEKVFLECVQDMDHENMFWYRQDPGLGLRLIYFSYDVKMKEKGDIPEGYSVSREKKERFSLILESASTNQTSMYLCASSPLALPGGVAKNIQYFGAGTRLSVL.

V is TRBV5-1 and J is TRBJ1-4, with D tentatively TRBD1 (5 bases). Trimming shortened V by 0 bases and J by 7 bases, and 13 bases separated the two germline ends. The CDR3 is made up of 15 amino acids. Germline assignment: CDR1 SGHRS and CDR2 YFSETQ. CDR3 nucleotide sequence: TGCGCCAGCAGCTTGGAAGGGCAGGGCGGTGAAAAACTGTTTTTT. It specifies CASSLEGQGGEKLFF.

The chain joins TRBV27 to TRBJ2-3, with 8 bases lining up with TRBD2. This CDR3 has 14 amino acids. CDR1 and CDR2 (germline): MNHEY, SMNVEV (reference sequence). The J segment lost 0 bases and the V segment lost 8 bases, leaving 4 bases of the junction unmatched. CDR3 bases: TGTGCCAGCCGAAAGCGGGGGAGCACAGATACGCAGTATTTT. It yields the protein CASRKRGSTDTQYF.

The chain has TRBV18 and TRBJ2-3; 8 bases map to TRBD2. This CDR3 spans 19 amino acids. Trimming took 6 bases from V and 0 from J; bases not matched to a gene: 17. Germline assignment: CDR1 KGHSH and CDR2 LQKENI. CDR3 residues: CASSQIALAGLSSTDTQYF. The CDR3 nucleotides are TGTGCCAGCTCGCAAATCGCGCTAGCGGGCCTGTCTAGCACAGATACGCAGTATTTT.

This clone appeared once. V and J are TRBV9 and TRBJ1-6, with a tentative D call TRBD1 (6 bases). The V end was cut by 1 base, the J end by 8 bases, with 7 bases between. The CDR3 runs to 13 residues. The V gene's germline CDR1 is SGDLS and CDR2 YYNGEE. The CDR3, as DNA: TGTGCCAGCAGCGTATCAGGGGATTCACCCCTCCACTTT. Its protein is CASSVSGDSPLHF.

This rearrangement joins TRBV16 to TRBJ2-7; a weak D match, TRBD2 (5 bases). V was cut by 3 bases and J by 2 bases, with 11 bases left in between. CDR1 is KGHSY and CDR2 is FQNENV in the germline V gene. This CDR3 region has 14 residues. In nucleotides, the CDR3 is TGTGCCAGCAGCCAGTCCCGGGAAGCCTACGAGCAGTACTTC. Amino acid sequence: CASSQSREAYEQYF.

This sequence joins TRBV28 and TRBJ2-1; possibly TRBD1 for D (6 bases). Germline V lookup: CDR1 MDHEN, CDR2 SYDVKM. The CDR3 has 13 amino acids. V dropped 7 bases and J dropped 9 bases, with 16 bases sitting between them. The CDR3 here is CASIIGQGREQFF. In DNA form, the CDR3 reads TGTGCCAGCATCATCGGGCAGGGGCGTGAGCAGTTCTTC.

The gene calls are TRBV27 and TRBJ2-3, with D perhaps TRBD2 (5 bases). This CDR3 is 15 amino acids long. The germline CDR1 and CDR2 sequences are MNHEY and SMNVEV (reference sequence). Trimming stripped 6 bases from V and 2 bases from J, with 15 bases between. This chain's CDR3 is CASSAHQLATDTQYF. CDR3 coding DNA: TGTGCCAGCAGCGCCCATCAGCTAGCCACAGATACGCAGTATTTT.

The chain recombines TRBV4-2 with TRBJ2-7; the match to TRBD2 covers 9 bases. Germline CDR1 LGHNA, CDR2 YNFKEQ. Losses at the gene ends were 1 base for V and 3 bases for J; bases not matched to a gene: 4. This CDR3 comprises 15 residues. CDR3 region: CASSQGTSDLYEQYF. The CDR3 DNA reads TGTGCCAGCAGCCAAGGGACTAGCGATCTCTACGAGCAGTACTTC.

V usage is TRBV12-3 or TRBV12-4 and J usage is TRBJ1-2; tentatively, D is TRBD1 (6 bases). The germline V and J ends were trimmed by 3 bases and 6 bases, with 11 bases remaining between them. There are 13 residues in the CDR3. CDR3 DNA: TGTGCCAGCAGTTTCGGACAGACCGATGGCTACACCTTC. Its translation is CASSFGQTDGYTF.

CDR3 nucleotides: TGTGCCAGCAGTACCACCCACAGGGGTGCTCAGCCCCAGCATTTT. Translated: CASSTTHRGAQPQHF. The rearrangement uses TRBV6-2 or TRBV6-3 and TRBJ1-5, with 7 bases identical to TRBD1. This CDR3 has 15 residues. The germline V gene encodes CDR1 MNHEY and CDR2 SVGEGT. With 5 bases clipped from V and 6 bases from J, the junction kept 10 bases outside the gene matches.

The chain employs TRBV18 and TRBJ2-1, with 7 bases lining up with TRBD1. The CDR3 totals 16 residues. V trimming: 3 bases; J trimming: 4 bases; junction bases outside the gene matches: 9. CDR1 KGHSH and CDR2 LQKENI come from the germline V gene. The CDR3 sequence: CASSPTGAGGYNEQFF. DNA for the CDR3: TGTGCCAGCTCACCTACAGGGGCAGGGGGATACAATGAGCAGTTCTTC.

The V gene is TRBV24-1, the J gene TRBJ2-3; D is undetermined. V was shortened by 2 bases and J by 0 bases, with 8 bases between the two germline ends. This CDR3 region has 15 residues. CDR1 and CDR2 from the germline V gene are KGHDR and SFDVKD. The CDR3 spells CATSDSLLSTDTQYF. The CDR3 DNA is TGTGCCACCAGTGATTCCCTCCTTAGCACAGATACGCAGTATTTT.

The chain has TRBV5-4 and TRBJ1-3; D call uncertain. Deletions cut 0 bases from V and 1 base from J, with 5 bases between. The CDR3 is 14 amino acids. CDR1 and CDR2 from the germline V gene are SGHNT and YYREEE (reference sequence). This chain's CDR3 is CASSLATSGNTIYF. The CDR3 nucleotides read TGTGCCAGCAGCTTGGCTACGTCTGGAAACACCATATATTTT.

This CDR3 reads CASRVQGESSPLHF. In DNA form, the CDR3 reads TGTGCCAGCAGAGTCCAGGGGGAGTCTTCACCCCTCCACTTT. The chain joins TRBV28 to TRBJ1-6; TRBD1 aligns across 7 bases. CDR3 size: 14 residues. Germline V gene sequence: CDR1 MDHEN, CDR2 SYDVKM. Trimming removed 6 bases from V and 9 bases from J; junction bases left unmatched: 8.

The rearrangement uses TRBV7-9 and TRBJ1-4, with D possibly being TRBD1 (5 bases). Germline-derived CDR1 and CDR2 are SEHNR and FQNEAQ (reference sequence). Trimming left V 5 bases short and J 5 bases short, with 15 bases between. The CDR3 has 15 residues. The CDR3 nucleotides read TGTGCCAGCAGCCCGAGAGGGGCGGGAAATGAAAAACTGTTTTTT. This gives the protein CASSPRGAGNEKLFF. Full variable domain (rest looked up from reference TRBV7-9 and TRBJ1-4): DTGVSQNPRHKITKRGQNVTFRCDPISEHNRLYWYRQTLGQGPEFLTYFQNEAQLEKSRLLSDRFSAERPKGSFSTLEIQRTEQGDSAMYLCASSPRGAGNEKLFFGSGTQLSVL.

The rearrangement uses TRBV18 and TRBJ1-1; 9 nucleotides match TRBD1. CDR3 length: 14 amino acids. Trimming at V came to 3 bases and at J to 5 bases, leaving 4 bases not matched to a gene. The germline CDR1 and CDR2 sequences are KGHSH and LQKENI. DNA for the CDR3: TGTGCCAGCTCACCGACAGGGGGTCTTACTGAAGCTTTCTTT. Protein: CASSPTGGLTEAFF.

To note about this clone: No DNA is shown, since the ends of the CDR3 on it are uncertain; the CDR3 is the one TCRdb lists. The chain carries TRBV19 and TRBJ1-5; the table's D call, TRBD1, was not checked against the DNA. CDR1 and CDR2 (germline): LNHDA, SQIVND (reference sequence). The CDR3 contains 16 residues when both ends are counted. The CDR3 sequence: CASSILAQYSNQPQHF.

V and J are TRBV28 and TRBJ2-7; TRBD1 might be the D (7 bases). The CDR3 spans 14 residues. Germline V gene data show CDR1 as MDHEN and CDR2 as SYDVKM. V gave up 8 bases and J gave up 0 bases, with 14 bases separating them. CDR3 DNA sequence: TGTGCCAGCCTCCAGGGGGGCAGCTCCTACGAGCAGTACTTC. This translates into CASLQGGSSYEQYF.

The rearrangement links TRBV30 to TRBJ1-6; unclear D gene. The V gene's germline CDR1 is GTSNPN and CDR2 SVGIG (reference sequence). V shed 3 bases and J shed 7 bases, with 19 bases lying between them. CDR3 length: 16 amino acids. CDR3 loop: CAWRARRAATNSPLHF. The CDR3, as DNA: TGTGCCTGGAGGGCGCGGCGGGCAGCGACCAATTCACCCCTCCACTTT. The variable domain in full, completed from reference TRBV30 and TRBJ1-6, reads SQTIHQWPATLVQPVGSPLSLECTVEGTSNPNLYWYRQAAGRGLQLLFYSVGIGQISSEVPQNLSASRPQDRQFILSSKKLLLSDSGFYLCAWRARRAATNSPLHFGNGTRLTVT.

This chain connects TRBV6-2 or TRBV6-3 to TRBJ1-5; possible D gene TRBD1, 5 bases. With 6 bases removed from V and 7 bases from J, the gap between germline ends came to 19 bases. Germline V gene data show CDR1 as MNHEY and CDR2 as SVGEGT. This CDR3 has 15 residues. The CDR3 nucleotides are TGTGCCAGCAGCCTAAACCGGGGGATAGGGCAGCCCCAGCATTTT. Translating it yields CASSLNRGIGQPQHF.